This T cell receptor (beta chain) derives from a study of shared clonotypes between healthy human individuals. Study results and limitations: Naive subsets generally had larger estimated richness than memory subsets.

Method: immunoSEQ multiplex PCR; TCRdb's copy keeps in-frame clones and lacks some. In the table there are some 2.1 million clones, 90% to 95% of which are singletons. Naive CD8 cells comprised CD45RO-negative, CCR7-positively selected cells, excluding terminally differentiated effector memory CD45RA+ cells. Note on this clone: Its antigen is currently unknown.

V lost 5 bases and J lost 4; bases outside the gene matches: 9. This CDR3 spans 15 amino acids. The V gene's germline CDR1 is SEHNR and CDR2 FQNEAQ (reference sequence). The TCR originated in a man between 18 and 29 years old in good health. Some clones in this sample may be carry-over from other donors' samples. The V and J genes are TRBV7-9 and TRBJ2-3; 7 bases line up with TRBD1. The sequenced sample was naive CD8+ T cells from PBMCs. The CDR3: CASSPRGQEADTQYF. The CDR3 DNA reads as TGTGCCAGCAGCCCTAGAGGACAGGAGGCAGATACGCAGTATTTT.